This section outlines one T cell receptor (beta chain) sequence together with its context. This table comes from immunoSEQ multiplex PCR, and its TCRdb copy is limited to in-frame clones, with some not included. Here the sample spans almost 350,000 clones, approximately 89% being singletons. The data are from a study of blood T cell repertoires in COVID-19. The overall study: The origin of the acute and convalescent COVID-19 samples was the United States, Italy and Spain.

Sequenced sample: peripheral blood. This receptor was taken from a woman aged 55-75 years with COVID-19, enrolled during active disease.

The CDR3 here is CASSPRGGVTDGYTF. The CDR3 DNA is TGTGCCAGCTCACCACGGGGAGGAGTTACCGATGGCTACACCTTC. The chain is built from TRBV18 and TRBJ1-2; D is undetermined. Germline V CDR1 and CDR2: KGHSH, LQKENI. Trimming stripped 1 base from V and 6 bases from J, with 15 bases between. The CDR3 is 15 residues long.